The 9 T cell receptor beta chains given below trace back to one sample, sequenced in a study of T cells in Graves' hyperthyroidism and ophthalmopathy. Amplified TCR beta CDR3 regions came from RNA transcripts. The HTBI primer set was used in a first-round RT-PCR of the TCR CDR3. TCRdb re-analysed the multiplex PCR reads in MiXCR, keeping a single row per CDR3 protein. Of 490,000 or so distinct CDR3 sequences detected, roughly 23% appear once; the ten largest clones hold less than 65%. Specimen: blood. These receptors originate from a woman aged 70-85 years with Graves' ophthalmopathy.

This clonotype was detected a few times. The chain has TRBV7-9 and TRBJ2-1; 7 nucleotides agree with TRBD2. The germline gives CDR1 SEHNR, CDR2 FQNEAQ (reference sequence). The CDR3 is 12 residues long. The J segment lost 10 bases and the V segment lost 5 bases, leaving 5 bases of the junction unmatched. DNA of the CDR3: TGTGCCAGCAGCACCAGACTAGCCGAGCAGTTCTTC. This encodes CASSTRLAEQFF. The whole variable domain, remainder taken from reference TRBV7-9 and TRBJ2-1, is DTGVSQNPRHKITKRGQNVTFRCDPISEHNRLYWYRQTLGQGPEFLTYFQNEAQLEKSRLLSDRFSAERPKGSFSTLEIQRTEQGDSAMYLCASSTRLAEQFFGPGTRLTVL.

The sample holds many counts of this clonotype. This sequence joins TRBV7-9 and TRBJ2-1; 10 positions match TRBD2. Trimming took 3 bases from V and 4 from J; bases not matched to a gene: 3. CDR3 size: 15 residues. Germline V gives CDR1 SEHNR, CDR2 FQNEAQ (reference sequence). CDR3 residues: CASSFTSGEYNEQFF. CDR3 DNA: TGTGCCAGCAGCTTCACTAGCGGGGAATACAATGAGCAGTTCTTC.

There are a few counts of this clonotype. The chain links TRBV20-1 to TRBJ1-1, with TRBD1 as a possible D gene (5 bases). Trimming pared 2 bases from V and 3 bases from J, leaving 16 bases between. The CDR3 consists of 15 residues. Per the germline V gene, CDR1 is DFQATT and CDR2 is SNEGSKA (reference sequence). The CDR3 DNA follows: TGCAGTGCTAGACCACCGGGGGGGGGTTACACTGAAGCTTTCTTT. It translates to CSARPPGGGYTEAFF.

The chain uses TRBV20-1 and TRBJ2-2, with 9 nucleotides matching TRBD2. The germline gives CDR1 DFQATT, CDR2 SNEGSKA (reference sequence). Trimming removed 6 bases from V and 2 bases from J; junction bases left unmatched: 4. The length of the CDR3 is 14 residues. The chain's CDR3 is CSAPLAGNTGELFF. The CDR3 nucleotides read TGCAGTGCCCCTCTAGCGGGAAACACCGGGGAGCTGTTTTTT.

The CDR3 here is CASSESVRRNKQFF. The CDR3 nucleotides are TGCGCCAGCAGTGAGTCGGTGCGGAGGAATAAGCAGTTCTTC. The genes are TRBV10-1 and TRBJ2-1; possibly TRBD2 for D (5 bases). The CDR3 length is 14 residues. V dropped 0 bases and J dropped 11 bases, with 14 bases sitting between them. Germline V lookup: CDR1 WNHNN, CDR2 SYGVQD (reference sequence).

This clonotype occurred a few times. This may be a read error, as it is one base from a much larger clone. The CDR3 protein is CSATLAGDADMQYF. The CDR3 DNA reads TGCAGTGCTACGTTAGCGGGAGATGCAGATATGCAGTATTTT. This chain joins TRBV20-1 and TRBJ2-3; 9 bases are shared with TRBD2. The CDR3 runs 14 residues. Germline CDR1 and CDR2: DFQATT and SNEGSKA (reference sequence).

This clonotype showed up just a few times. This chain connects TRBV7-6 to TRBJ1-1; perhaps TRBD1 as D (5 bases). The CDR3 contains 15 residues. V was clipped by 4 bases and J by 0 bases, with 12 bases between them. Germline CDR1 reads SGHVS; CDR2 reads FNYEAQ. The CDR3 region is CASSSGSGVNTEAFF. DNA of the CDR3: TGTGCCAGCAGCTCAGGGTCCGGGGTGAACACTGAAGCTTTCTTT.

A few counts support this clonotype. V and J are TRBV7-8 and TRBJ2-1; weak D call: TRBD1 (5 bases). With 2 bases removed from V and 7 bases from J, the gap between germline ends came to 12 bases. Germline assignment: CDR1 SGHVS and CDR2 FQNEAQ. CDR3 length: 14 residues. The CDR3 is CASSLSARVNEQFF. CDR3 nucleotides: TGTGCCAGCAGCTTATCGGCCAGGGTTAATGAGCAGTTCTTC.

The table lists this clonotype with a few counts. The rearrangement joins TRBV27 to TRBJ1-1; D call uncertain. The ends were cut back, 4 bases at V and 1 base at J, with 10 bases in the middle. The CDR3 contains 14 residues. From germline, CDR1 is MNHEY and CDR2 SMNVEV (reference sequence). CDR3 nucleotide sequence: TGTGCCAGCAGTTCCCTCGCATGGAACACTGAAGCTTTCTTT. The encoded protein is CASSSLAWNTEAFF.